This T cell receptor (beta chain) was observed in a study of T cells of healthy individuals. The germline gives CDR1 DFQATT, CDR2 SNEGSKA (reference sequence). This CDR3 is 15 amino acids long. The junction had 8 bases not matched to a gene; V was cut back by 0 bases and J by 7 bases. This clonotype was seen more than once but under ten times. TCRdb passed the 5' RACE reads through MiXCR, listing each CDR3 protein once. This table has 95,000 to 100,000 distinct CDR3 sequences, roughly 18% appearing once. The clonotype comes from a human donor in good health. V usage is TRBV20-1 and J usage is TRBJ2-1; 8 bases are a match to TRBD2. The CDR3, as DNA: TGCAGTGCTAGAGATTTACCCAGCGGGAGAAATGAGCAGTTCTTC. Its protein is CSARDLPSGRNEQFF.